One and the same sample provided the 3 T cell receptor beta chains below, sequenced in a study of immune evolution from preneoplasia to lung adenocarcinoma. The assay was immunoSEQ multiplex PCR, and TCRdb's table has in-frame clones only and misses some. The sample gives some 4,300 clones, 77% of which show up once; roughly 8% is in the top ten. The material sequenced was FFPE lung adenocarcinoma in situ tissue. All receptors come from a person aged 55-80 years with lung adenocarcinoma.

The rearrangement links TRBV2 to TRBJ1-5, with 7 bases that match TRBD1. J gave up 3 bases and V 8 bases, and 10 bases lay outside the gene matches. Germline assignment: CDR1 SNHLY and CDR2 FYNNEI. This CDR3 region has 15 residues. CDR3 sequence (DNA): TGTGCCAGCTCGATCAACAGGGGTACCAATCAGCCCCAGCATTTT. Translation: CASSINRGTNQPQHF.

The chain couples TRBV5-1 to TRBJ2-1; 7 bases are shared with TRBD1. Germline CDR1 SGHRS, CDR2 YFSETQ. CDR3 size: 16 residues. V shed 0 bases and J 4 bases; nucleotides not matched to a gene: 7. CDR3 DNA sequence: TGCGCCAGCAGCTTGGGGTACAGGGGTCGTTACAATGAGCAGTTCTTC. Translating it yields CASSLGYRGRYNEQFF.

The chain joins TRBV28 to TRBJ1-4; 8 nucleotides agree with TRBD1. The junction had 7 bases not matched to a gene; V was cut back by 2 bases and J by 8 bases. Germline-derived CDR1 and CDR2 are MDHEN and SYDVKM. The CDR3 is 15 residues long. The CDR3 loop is CASSLVQGGGEKLFF. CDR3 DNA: TGTGCCAGCAGTTTAGTACAGGGGGGAGGGGAAAAACTGTTTTTT. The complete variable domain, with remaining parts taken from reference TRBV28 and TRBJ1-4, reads DVKVTQSSRYLVKRTGEKVFLECVQDMDHENMFWYRQDPGLGLRLIYFSYDVKMKEKGDIPEGYSVSREKKERFSLILESASTNQTSMYLCASSLVQGGGEKLFFGSGTQLSVL.